The rows below give T cell receptor beta chains drawn from one sample of a study of shared clonotypes between healthy human individuals. Sequencing was performed with immunoSEQ multiplex PCR; in TCRdb, only in-frame clones are kept and a portion is missing. Found here are about 2.4 million clones, over 85% of them singletons; the top ten hold about 0.13%. The sequenced sample was naive CD4+ T cells sorted from blood. The receptor source for this set is a man aged 18 to 30 in good health. The CDR3 runs from the conserved cysteine through the conserved F or W. Each record gives: J gene, V gene, clone size, D gene, CDR3 DNA, CDR3 protein. A D gene is named only where the DNA matches it firmly. Rows give clone size only sometimes, using once, few, many, or a class for an expanded clone.

>TRBJ1-4|TRBV2|-|-
TGTGCCAGCAGGGGGCTTGGGCCAGGCGGTAATGAAAAACTGTTTTTT
CASRGLGPGGNEKLFF
>TRBJ1-1|TRBV4-1|-|-
TGCGCCAGCAGCCTAACGGGGGACGGTCGGACTGAAGCTTTCTTT
CASSLTGDGRTEAFF
>TRBJ2-3|TRBV5-6|-|-
TGTGCCAGCAGCTTGAGGACCACAGATACGCAGTATTTT
CASSLRTTDTQYF
>TRBJ2-1|TRBV12-5|once|-
TGTGCTAGTGGGGCGGATAGGGGAAATGAGCAGTTCTTC
CASGADRGNEQFF
>TRBJ2-7|TRBV2|once|TRBD2
TGTGCCAGCACCGGCGGGAGTACCTACGAGCAGTACTTC
CASTGGSTYEQYF
>TRBJ2-3|TRBV2|-|-
TGTGCCAGCAGCCCGGAAAGCACAGATACGCAGTATTTT
CASSPESTDTQYF
>TRBJ2-2|TRBV10-1|-|TRBD1
TGCGCCAGCAGTCCGGGACAGGGACTCACCGGGGAGCTGTTTTTT
CASSPGQGLTGELFF
>TRBJ2-2|TRBV7-9|-|-
TGTGCCAGCAGCCTGATGGACAGCACCGGGGAGCTGTTTTTT
CASSLMDSTGELFF
>TRBJ1-1|TRBV6-1|-|-
TGTGCCAGCAGTGACCGATTTGACAGTGAAGCTTTCTTT
CASSDRFDSEAFF
>TRBJ2-2|TRBV14|-|-
TGTGCCAGCAGCCCTACCGACCCACGAACCGGGGAGCTGTTTTTT
CASSPTDPRTGELFF
>TRBJ2-5|TRBV18|-|-
TGTGCCAGCTCACCTAGTGGCACTCGAGGGGAGACCCAGTACTTC
CASSPSGTRGETQYF
>TRBJ2-7|TRBV6-6|-|-
TGTGCCAGCAGTTACCGTAACAGGGATCCCGAGCAGTACTTC
CASSYRNRDPEQYF
>TRBJ2-3|TRBV15|-|-
TGTGCCACCAGCAGAGCTCAGGGATTCACAGATACGCAGTATTTT
CATSRAQGFTDTQYF
>TRBJ2-3|TRBV7-2|once|TRBD2
TGTGCCAGCAGCTTCCACACTAGCGGTAGCACAGATACGCAGTATTTT
CASSFHTSGSTDTQYF
>TRBJ2-6|TRBV2|-|TRBD1
TGTGCCAGCAGTGAAGCTCGGGACAGGGGATCAGCTGGGGCCAACGTCCTGACTTTC
CASSEARDRGSAGANVLTF
>TRBJ2-5|TRBV6-5|once|TRBD2
TGTGCCAGCAGGAACTCCGGGAGGGAGGAGACCCAGTACTTC
CASRNSGREETQYF
>TRBJ1-1|TRBV27|once|-
TGTGCCAGCAGTTTAAAGGAGGTAGTCGGGGTAGCTTTCTTT
CASSLKEVVGVAFF
>TRBJ1-5|TRBV28|-|-
TGTGCCAGCAGTTTAGTGGGTGAGCCCCAGCATTTT
CASSLVGEPQHF